The 28 T cell receptor beta chains given below trace back to one sample, sequenced in a study of response to subunit inactivated influenza vaccine. TCRdb used MiXCR to reprocess the RT-PCR reads, holding one entry per CDR3 protein. The data hold 290,000 or so distinct CDR3 sequences, with 20% to 25% observed a single time. The sample was PBMCs from blood, taken less than 22 months after vaccination. These TCRs come from a man in his fifties or sixties who received an inactivated influenza vaccine.

This clonotype was detected a few times. This rearrangement joins TRBV5-1 to TRBJ2-7; no definite D call. CDR3 length equals 14 residues. CDR1 SGHRS and CDR2 YFSETQ come from the germline V gene. The ends were cut back, 2 bases at V and 0 bases at J, with 9 bases in the middle. CDR3 in DNA: TGCGCCAGCAGCTTTTACACCTCCTCCTACGAGCAGTACTTC. Translation: CASSFYTSSYEQYF.

This clonotype was recorded only once. The chain employs TRBV28 and TRBJ2-1; TRBD2 matches at 13 bases. This CDR3 is built from 16 residues. Looked up from germline, CDR1 is MDHEN and CDR2 is SYDVKM. V shed 5 bases and J 8 bases; nucleotides not matched to a gene: 9. CDR3 sequence (DNA): TGTGCCAGCAGTCCTCCCCGGACTAGCGGGAGTCATGAGCAGTTCTTC. Protein product: CASSPPRTSGSHEQFF.

The rearrangement uses TRBV20-1 and TRBJ2-2; 10 nucleotides match TRBD1. This CDR3 spans 16 amino acids. Germline V gives CDR1 DFQATT, CDR2 SNEGSKA (reference sequence). J was trimmed by 5 bases and V by 3 bases; bases with no gene match: 9. The CDR3: CSARPTGGAWTGELFF. CDR3 sequence (DNA): TGCAGTGCTAGGCCGACAGGGGGCGCGTGGACCGGGGAGCTGTTTTTT.

This chain links TRBV20-1 with TRBJ1-5, with D unclear. Germline CDR1 is DFQATT and CDR2 is SNEGSKA (reference sequence). This CDR3 region has 14 residues. The V gene lost 0 bases and the J gene lost 1 base, with 7 bases spanning the gap. CDR3: CSARDPVSNQPQHF. The CDR3 DNA reads TGCAGTGCTAGAGATCCGGTAAGCAATCAGCCCCAGCATTTT.

This clonotype has more than one count but fewer than ten. The chain combines TRBV12-3 or TRBV12-4 with TRBJ1-6, with D possibly matching TRBD1 (6 bases). The V end lost 8 bases, the J end lost 7 bases, and 12 bases lay between the germline ends. The CDR3 has 13 amino acids. CDR3 region: CASRSGENSPLHF. The CDR3 DNA is TGTGCCAGCCGCTCAGGGGAGAATTCACCCCTCCACTTT.

This sequence joins TRBV6-1 and TRBJ1-1, with D possibly matching TRBD1 (5 bases). CDR1 and CDR2 (germline): MNHNS, SASEGT. Trimming removed 4 bases at V and 2 bases at J, with 11 bases between. The CDR3 extends over 14 amino acids. This CDR3 reads CASSALGENTEAFF. In DNA form, the CDR3 reads TGTGCCAGCAGTGCGTTAGGGGAAAACACTGAAGCTTTCTTT.

This clonotype has ten or more counts. The V and J genes are TRBV2 and TRBJ1-5; D ambiguous. V was trimmed by 6 bases and J by 3 bases, leaving 12 bases between them. This CDR3 comprises 14 residues. Germline assignment: CDR1 SNHLY and CDR2 FYNNEI. The CDR3 nucleotides are TGTGCCAGCAGGGAGGGCCTCCTCAATCAGCCCCAGCATTTT. It specifies CASREGLLNQPQHF.

This clonotype occurred a few times. The junction does not match germline at one end; this may be a read error. The chain recombines TRBV2 with TRBJ1-1; 7 bases fit TRBD1. Germline-derived CDR1 and CDR2 are SNHLY and FYNNEI. The CDR3 consists of 14 residues. CDR3 in DNA: TGTGCCAGCAGTGAAAGAGGCGAAGGGGCAGGGGGGGTTTTT. Protein: CASSERGEGAGGVF.

The chain combines TRBV5-4 with TRBJ1-2; no definite D call. Per germline, CDR1 SGHNT and CDR2 YYREEE (reference sequence). The V end lost 1 base, the J end lost 4 bases, and 11 bases lay between the germline ends. The CDR3 length is 14 residues. The CDR3 coding sequence is TGTGCCAGCAGCTTGTTTGTAGGCATCTATGGCTACACCTTC. It yields the protein CASSLFVGIYGYTF.

This clonotype was seen a handful of times. CDR3 loop: CASSTTFYGYTF. In DNA, the CDR3 is TGTGCCAGCAGCACGACATTTTATGGCTACACCTTC. This chain joins TRBV28 and TRBJ1-2; no firm D call. This CDR3 region has 12 residues. The ends were cut back, 6 bases at V and 5 bases at J, with 10 bases in the middle. The V gene's germline CDR1 is MDHEN and CDR2 SYDVKM.

This clonotype has a handful of counts. V and J are TRBV3-1 and TRBJ2-2; D ambiguous. Trimming shortened V by 0 bases and J by 7 bases, and 12 bases separated the two germline ends. The CDR3 spans 15 residues. Per the germline V gene, CDR1 is LGHDT and CDR2 is YNNKEL (reference sequence). CDR3 in amino acids: CASSQDSPWGGELFF. The CDR3 DNA is TGTGCCAGCAGCCAAGACAGTCCGTGGGGCGGGGAGCTGTTTTTT. Full variable domain (outside the CDR3, taken from reference TRBV3-1 and TRBJ2-2): DTAVSQTPKYLVTQMGNDKSIKCEQNLGHDTMYWYKQDSKKFLKIMFSYNNKELIINETVPNRFSPKSPDKAHLNLHINSLELGDSAVYFCASSQDSPWGGELFFGEGSRLTVL.

This sequence joins TRBV10-3 and TRBJ2-1; 8 bases match TRBD2. The CDR3 consists of 14 residues. J was trimmed by 5 bases and V by 6 bases; bases with no gene match: 6. In germline, CDR1 is ENHRY, CDR2 SYGVKD. Written as DNA, the CDR3 is TGTGCCATCAGATTTGCGGGGGGCGACAATGAGCAGTTCTTC. Residues: CAIRFAGGDNEQFF.

CDR3 bases: TGTGCCAGCATGAGGGAGGAAAGGTACGAGCAGTACTTC. Translating it yields CASMREERYEQYF. This chain joins TRBV16 and TRBJ2-7; TRBD2 is a possible D gene (6 bases). Between the trimmed V and J ends, which lost 7 bases and 4 bases, there was a span of 14 bases. The CDR3 consists of 13 residues. Germline CDR1 and CDR2: KGHSY and FQNENV. Together with reference TRBV16 and TRBJ2-7, the CDR3 gives the full variable domain: GEEVAQTPKHLVRGEGQKAKLYCAPIKGHSYVFWYQQVLKNEFKFLISFQNENVFDETGMPKERFSAKCLPNSPCSLEIQATKLEDSAVYFCASMREERYEQYFGPGTRLTVT.

The chain couples TRBV24-1 to TRBJ1-5, with TRBD1 matching over 7 bases. There are 15 residues in the CDR3. The V and J ends lost 5 bases and 0 bases, in that order; junction bases with no gene match: 3. Germline CDR1 reads KGHDR; CDR2 reads SFDVKD. In DNA, the CDR3 is TGTGCCACCAGTGGAGGGGGCTCTAGCAATCAGCCCCAGCATTTT. Translation gives CATSGGGSSNQPQHF.

This chain joins TRBV2 and TRBJ2-2; D not resolved. The germline CDR1 and CDR2 sequences are SNHLY and FYNNEI. The CDR3 is made up of 14 amino acids. Trimming shortened V by 3 bases and J by 4 bases, and 9 bases separated the two germline ends. The CDR3 region is CASSDYRITGELFF. The CDR3 DNA reads TGTGCCAGCAGTGACTATCGAATCACCGGGGAGCTGTTTTTT.

The table lists this clonotype with a few counts. This chain uses TRBV29-1 with TRBJ1-4; a possible D gene is TRBD1 (5 bases). The CDR3 has 13 residues. V lost 6 bases and J 6 bases, leaving 14 bases between the germline ends. CDR1 SQVTM and CDR2 ANQGSEA come from the germline V gene. The CDR3 reads CSVKGRGDEKLFF. Written as DNA, the CDR3 is TGCAGCGTGAAGGGGCGGGGGGATGAAAAACTGTTTTTT.

This clonotype was seen more than once but under ten times. The V gene is TRBV20-1, the J gene TRBJ2-5; no reliable D call. Germline V CDR1 and CDR2: DFQATT, SNEGSKA (reference sequence). The CDR3 contains 12 residues. V lost 3 bases and J 2 bases, leaving 7 bases between the germline ends. The CDR3 loop is CSARWRQETQYF. The DNA of the CDR3 is TGCAGTGCTAGGTGGCGGCAAGAGACCCAGTACTTC.

CDR3: CASSVASEQFF. The CDR3 coding sequence is TGTGCCAGCAGCGTAGCCTCAGAGCAGTTCTTC. J is TRBJ2-1 and V is TRBV9; D call uncertain. The CDR3 has 11 amino acids. The germline V gene has CDR1 SGDLS and CDR2 YYNGEE. Between the trimmed V and J ends, which lost 0 bases and 10 bases, there was a span of 5 bases.

This clonotype was observed a few times. J is TRBJ2-3 and V is TRBV20-1; 7 bases are a match to TRBD2. Germline lookup yields CDR1 DFQATT and CDR2 SNEGSKA (reference sequence). V lost 8 bases to trimming and J lost 3 bases; unmatched junction nucleotides: 11. CDR3 size: 14 residues. The DNA of the CDR3 is TGCAGTAGCGTGGCTAGCGGCAGAACAGATACGCAGTATTTT. It translates to CSSVASGRTDTQYF.

The gene calls are TRBV9 and TRBJ1-1, with 7 bases identical to TRBD1. The CDR3 has 16 amino acids. Germline values: CDR1 SGDLS, CDR2 YYNGEE. Germline trimming cut 0 bases from V and 4 bases from J; bases unmatched to any gene: 9. CDR3 coding DNA: TGTGCCAGCAGCGTAGCTTGGCAGGGGGGAGGCACTGAAGCTTTCTTT. Its translation: CASSVAWQGGGTEAFF.

V and J are TRBV4-2 and TRBJ1-2, with 11 bases fitting TRBD1. Trimming at V came to 4 bases and at J to 6 bases, leaving 16 bases not matched to a gene. The germline CDR1 and CDR2 sequences are LGHNA and YNFKEQ. This CDR3 contains 18 residues. The CDR3 reads CASSPTPGQGGLEDGYTF. The CDR3 DNA reads TGTGCCAGCAGCCCAACTCCGGGACAGGGGGGTTTGGAGGATGGCTACACCTTC.

The chain carries TRBV6-5 and TRBJ2-2; TRBD1 matches at 9 bases. Germline values: CDR1 MNHEY, CDR2 SVGAGI. The J segment lost 7 bases and the V segment lost 4 bases, leaving 10 bases of the junction unmatched. The CDR3 spans 16 residues. The CDR3 DNA reads TGTGCCAGCAGTTCTGTTTCTGTGGACAGGGGCGGGGAGCTGTTTTTT. This gives the protein CASSSVSVDRGGELFF.

The genes are TRBV5-5 and TRBJ1-4; D remains ambiguous. The CDR3 sequence is 13 residues long. Trimming took 7 bases from V and 0 from J, leaving 7 bases between them. The germline V gene encodes CDR1 SGHKS and CDR2 YYEKEE (reference sequence). In DNA form, the CDR3 reads TGTGCCAGCGAACTTGCAACTAATGAAAAACTGTTTTTT. Translating it yields CASELATNEKLFF.

This clonotype has just a few counts. The V and J genes are TRBV6-5 and TRBJ1-1; weak D call: TRBD1 (5 bases). V lost 0 bases and J lost 9, with 14 bases in between. The CDR3 sequence is 14 residues long. Germline V CDR1 and CDR2: MNHEY, SVGAGI. The CDR3 protein is CASSYSGQGQKAFF. In nucleotides, the CDR3 is TGTGCCAGCAGTTACTCGGGGCAAGGGCAGAAAGCTTTCTTT.

This clonotype has more than one count but fewer than ten. The chain is built from TRBV18 and TRBJ1-3; the match to TRBD1 covers 10 bases. The CDR3 runs 16 residues. The J segment lost 4 bases and the V segment lost 5 bases, leaving 8 bases of the junction unmatched. Germline loops: CDR1 KGHSH, CDR2 LQKENI. The CDR3 nucleotides are TGTGCCAGCTCATCACGACAGGGGGCAGGCGGAAACACCATATATTTT. Translation gives CASSSRQGAGGNTIYF.

The chain couples TRBV2 to TRBJ1-2; D gene uncertain. The CDR3 runs to 14 residues. V was shortened by 3 bases and J by 6 bases, with 14 bases between the two germline ends. Germline V gene sequence: CDR1 SNHLY, CDR2 FYNNEI. CDR3 in amino acids: CASSDSTRYDGYTF. The CDR3 DNA reads TGTGCCAGCAGTGACAGTACACGGTATGATGGCTACACCTTC. The entire variable domain, with the rest obtained from reference TRBV2 and TRBJ1-2, is as follows: EPEVTQTPSHQVTQMGQEVILRCVPISNHLYFYWYRQILGQKVEFLVSFYNNEISEKSEIFDDQFSVERPDGSNFTLKIRSTKLEDSAMYFCASSDSTRYDGYTFGSGTRLTVV.

This clonotype was recorded many times. This chain links TRBV10-3 with TRBJ1-1; no firm D call. CDR1 ENHRY and CDR2 SYGVKD come from the germline V gene. Trimming took off 10 bases at V and 0 bases at J, with 6 bases between the two ends. The CDR3 has 11 residues. The CDR3 spells CATGMNTEAFF. Here the CDR3 DNA reads TGTGCCACGGGGATGAACACTGAAGCTTTCTTT.

This clonotype was seen more than once but under ten times. The chain is built from TRBV7-9 and TRBJ2-2, with TRBD2 as a possible D gene (6 bases). CDR3 length: 16 residues. The V end was cut by 3 bases, the J end by 3 bases, with 14 bases between. Germline V gene lookup returns CDR1 SEHNR and CDR2 FQNEAQ (reference sequence). CDR3 in DNA: TGTGCCAGCAGCTTGCCGGGGACTGTTGACACCGGGGAGCTGTTTTTT. Translation: CASSLPGTVDTGELFF.